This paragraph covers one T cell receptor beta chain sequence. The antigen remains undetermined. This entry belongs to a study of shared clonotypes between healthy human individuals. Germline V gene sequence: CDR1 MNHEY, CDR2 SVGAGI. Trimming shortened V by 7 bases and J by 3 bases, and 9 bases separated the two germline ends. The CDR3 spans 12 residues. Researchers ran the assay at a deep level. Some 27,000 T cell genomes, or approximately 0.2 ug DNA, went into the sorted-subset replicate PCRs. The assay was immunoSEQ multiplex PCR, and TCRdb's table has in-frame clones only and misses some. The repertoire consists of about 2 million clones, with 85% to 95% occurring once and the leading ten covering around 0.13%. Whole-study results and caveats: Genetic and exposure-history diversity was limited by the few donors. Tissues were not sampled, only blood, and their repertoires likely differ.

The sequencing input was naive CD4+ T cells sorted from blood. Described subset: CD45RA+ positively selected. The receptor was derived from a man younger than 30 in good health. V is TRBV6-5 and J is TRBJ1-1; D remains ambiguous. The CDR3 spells CASTAGHTEAFF. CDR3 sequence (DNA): TGTGCCAGCACGGCTGGCCACACTGAAGCTTTCTTT.